This TCR beta chain comes out of a study of T-cell memory formation after mild COVID-19. TCRdb fed the 5' RACE reads into MiXCR, producing one record per CDR3 protein. The table shows around 370,000 distinct CDR3 sequences, with around a fifth occurring only once. Germline CDR1 reads SGDLS; CDR2 reads YYNGEE. The CDR3 is 15 amino acids. The V and J ends lost 0 bases and 4 bases respectively, with 14 bases between them. The J gene is TRBJ2-7, the V gene TRBV9; D assignment may be TRBD1 or TRBD2 (5 bases each). The sequence was obtained from an adult woman who had mild COVID-19 (a few samples of this study predate the infection). Cell type and time point are not known. Specimen: PBMCs or a T cell subset sorted from them (not recorded which). CDR3 sequence: CASSVGYGTPYEQYF. In nucleotides, the CDR3 is TGTGCCAGCAGCGTAGGGTATGGGACCCCGTACGAGCAGTACTTC.